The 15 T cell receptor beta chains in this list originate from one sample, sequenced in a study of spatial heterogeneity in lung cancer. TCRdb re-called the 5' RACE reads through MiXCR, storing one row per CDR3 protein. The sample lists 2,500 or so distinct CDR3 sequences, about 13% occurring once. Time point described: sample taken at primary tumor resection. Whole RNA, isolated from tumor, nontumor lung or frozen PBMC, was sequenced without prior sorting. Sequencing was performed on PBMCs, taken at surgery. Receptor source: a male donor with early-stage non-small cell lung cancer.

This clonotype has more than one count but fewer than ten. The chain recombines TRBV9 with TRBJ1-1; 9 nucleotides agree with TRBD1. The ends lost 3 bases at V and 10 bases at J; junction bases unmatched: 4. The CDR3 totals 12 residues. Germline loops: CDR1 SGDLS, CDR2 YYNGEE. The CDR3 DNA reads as TGTGCCAGCAGCGCTCCGGGACAGGGAGCTTTCTTT. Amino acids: CASSAPGQGAFF.

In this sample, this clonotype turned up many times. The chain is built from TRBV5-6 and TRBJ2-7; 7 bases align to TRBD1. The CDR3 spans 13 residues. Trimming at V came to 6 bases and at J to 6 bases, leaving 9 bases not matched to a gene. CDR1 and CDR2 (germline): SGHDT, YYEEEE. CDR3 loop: CASTQTGISEQYF. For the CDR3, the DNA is TGTGCCAGCACCCAGACAGGGATCTCCGAGCAGTACTTC.

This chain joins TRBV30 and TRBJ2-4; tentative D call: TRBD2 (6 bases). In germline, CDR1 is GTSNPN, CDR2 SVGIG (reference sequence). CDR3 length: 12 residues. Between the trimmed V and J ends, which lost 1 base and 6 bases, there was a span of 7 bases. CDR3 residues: CAWSGAGNIQYF. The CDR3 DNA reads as TGTGCCTGGAGTGGAGCGGGAAACATTCAGTACTTC.

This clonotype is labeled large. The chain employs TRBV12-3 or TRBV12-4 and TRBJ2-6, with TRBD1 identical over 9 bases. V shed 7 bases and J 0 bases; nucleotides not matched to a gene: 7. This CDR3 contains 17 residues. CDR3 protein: CASKPGTGISGANVLTF. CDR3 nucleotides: TGTGCCAGCAAGCCCGGGACAGGGATCTCTGGGGCCAACGTCCTGACTTTC.

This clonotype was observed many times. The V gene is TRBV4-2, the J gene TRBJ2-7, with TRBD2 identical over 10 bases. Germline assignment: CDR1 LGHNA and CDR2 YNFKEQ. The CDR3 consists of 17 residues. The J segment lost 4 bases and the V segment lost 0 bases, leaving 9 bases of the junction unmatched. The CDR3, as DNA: TGTGCCAGCAGCCAAGATAGGGCTAGCGGGAGTGGGTACGAGCAGTACTTC. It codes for CASSQDRASGSGYEQYF.

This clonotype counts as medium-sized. The CDR3 region is CASSLFSWTSRGRGRQPQHF. DNA of the CDR3: TGTGCCAGCAGTTTATTTTCGTGGACCTCTCGAGGGCGGGGAAGGCAGCCCCAGCATTTT. The genes are TRBV28 and TRBJ1-5; D is ambiguous. CDR3 length: 20 amino acids. Germline CDR1 MDHEN, CDR2 SYDVKM. V lost 1 base and J lost 7, with 29 bases in between.

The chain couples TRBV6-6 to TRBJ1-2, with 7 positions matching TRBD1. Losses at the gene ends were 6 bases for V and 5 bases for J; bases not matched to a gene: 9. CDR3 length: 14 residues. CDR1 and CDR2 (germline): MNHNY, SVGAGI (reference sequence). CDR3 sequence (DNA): TGTGCCAGCAGAACCGGGACAGTATTATATGGCTACACCTTC. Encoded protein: CASRTGTVLYGYTF.

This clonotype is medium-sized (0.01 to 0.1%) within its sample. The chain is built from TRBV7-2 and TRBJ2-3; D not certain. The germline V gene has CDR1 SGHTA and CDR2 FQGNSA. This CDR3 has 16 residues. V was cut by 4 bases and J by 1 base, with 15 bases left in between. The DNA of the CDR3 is TGTGCCAGCAGCTCTCTTAGGGAAGTCCGCACAGATACGCAGTATTTT. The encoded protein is CASSSLREVRTDTQYF.

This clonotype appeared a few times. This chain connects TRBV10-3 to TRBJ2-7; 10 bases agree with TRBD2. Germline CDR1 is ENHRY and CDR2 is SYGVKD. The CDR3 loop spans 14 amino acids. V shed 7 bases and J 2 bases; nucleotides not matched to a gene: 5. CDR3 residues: CAITPSGSPYEQYF. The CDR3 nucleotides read TGTGCCATCACTCCTAGCGGGAGCCCCTACGAGCAGTACTTC.

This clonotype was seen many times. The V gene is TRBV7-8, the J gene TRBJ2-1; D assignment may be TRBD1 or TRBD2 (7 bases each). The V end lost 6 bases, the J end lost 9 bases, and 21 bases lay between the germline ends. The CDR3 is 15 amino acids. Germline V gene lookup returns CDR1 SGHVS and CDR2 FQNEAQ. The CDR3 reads CASSQGGAGETEQFF. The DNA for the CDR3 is TGTGCCAGCAGTCAGGGGGGTGCGGGAGAGACTGAGCAGTTCTTC.

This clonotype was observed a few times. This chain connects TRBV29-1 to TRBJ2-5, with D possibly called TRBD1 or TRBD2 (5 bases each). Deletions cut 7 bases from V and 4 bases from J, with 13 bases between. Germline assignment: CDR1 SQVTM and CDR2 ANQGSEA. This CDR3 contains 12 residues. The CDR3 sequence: CSATLGGETQYF. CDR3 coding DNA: TGCAGCGCAACCCTTGGGGGAGAGACCCAGTACTTC.

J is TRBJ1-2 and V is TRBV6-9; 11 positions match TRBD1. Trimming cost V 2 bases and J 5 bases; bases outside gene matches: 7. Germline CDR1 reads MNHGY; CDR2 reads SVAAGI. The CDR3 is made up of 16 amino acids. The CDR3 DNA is TGTGCCAGCAGTTATCTGCGGACAGGGGGCGGGTATGGCTACACCTTC. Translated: CASSYLRTGGGYGYTF.

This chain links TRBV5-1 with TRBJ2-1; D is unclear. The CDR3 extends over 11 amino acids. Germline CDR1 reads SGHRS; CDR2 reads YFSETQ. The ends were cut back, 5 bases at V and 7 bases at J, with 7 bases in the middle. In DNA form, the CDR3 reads TGCGCCAGCAGTACGCGGAATGAGCAGTTCTTC. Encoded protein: CASSTRNEQFF.

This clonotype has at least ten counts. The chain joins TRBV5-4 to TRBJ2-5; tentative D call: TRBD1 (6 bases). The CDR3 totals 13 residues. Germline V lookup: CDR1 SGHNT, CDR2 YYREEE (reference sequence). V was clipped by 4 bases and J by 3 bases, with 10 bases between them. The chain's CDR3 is CASSKDSKETQYF. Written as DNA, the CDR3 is TGTGCCAGCAGCAAGGACAGTAAAGAGACCCAGTACTTC. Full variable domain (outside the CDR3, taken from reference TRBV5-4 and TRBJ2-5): ETGVTQSPTHLIKTRGQQVTLRCSSQSGHNTVSWYQQALGQGPQFIFQYYREEENGRGNFPPRFSGLQFPNYSSELNVNALELDDSALYLCASSKDSKETQYFGPGTRLLVL.

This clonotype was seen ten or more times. The chain's CDR3 is CASSLAGTGAEEQYF. The CDR3 DNA follows: TGTGCCAGCAGCTTGGCCGGAACGGGGGCGGAAGAGCAGTACTTC. The V and J genes are TRBV5-4 and TRBJ2-7, with D possibly called TRBD1 or TRBD2 (6 bases each). The ends were cut back, 0 bases at V and 7 bases at J, with 17 bases in the middle. The germline V gene has CDR1 SGHNT and CDR2 YYREEE (reference sequence). The CDR3 has 15 residues.